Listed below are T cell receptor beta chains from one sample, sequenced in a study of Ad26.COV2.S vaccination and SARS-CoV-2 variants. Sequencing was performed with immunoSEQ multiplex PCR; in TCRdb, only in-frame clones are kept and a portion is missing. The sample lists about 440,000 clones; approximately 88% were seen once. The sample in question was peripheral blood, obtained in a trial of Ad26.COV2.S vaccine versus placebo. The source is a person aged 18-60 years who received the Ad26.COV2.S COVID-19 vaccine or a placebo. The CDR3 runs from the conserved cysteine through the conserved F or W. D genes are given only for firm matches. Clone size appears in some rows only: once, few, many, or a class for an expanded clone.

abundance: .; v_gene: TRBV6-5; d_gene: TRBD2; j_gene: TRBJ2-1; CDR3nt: TGTGCCAGCAGAGTAGCGGGAACAAGGGACAATGAGCAGTTCTTC; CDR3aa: CASRVAGTRDNEQFF
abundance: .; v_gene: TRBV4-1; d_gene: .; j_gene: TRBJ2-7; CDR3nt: TGCGCCAGCAGCCAACAACAGACCTCCTACGAGCAGTACTTC; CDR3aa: CASSQQQTSYEQYF
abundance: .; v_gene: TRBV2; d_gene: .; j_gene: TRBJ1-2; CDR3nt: TGTGCCAGCAGAAGGGACGGCAGAAACTATGGCTACACCTTC; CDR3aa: CASRRDGRNYGYTF
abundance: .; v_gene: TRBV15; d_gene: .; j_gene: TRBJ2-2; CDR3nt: TGTGCCACCAGCAGGACCCCCGGGTCCACCTCGAACACCGGGGAGCTGTTTTTT; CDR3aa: CATSRTPGSTSNTGELFF
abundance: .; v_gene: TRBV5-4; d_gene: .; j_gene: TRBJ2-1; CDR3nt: TGTGCCAGCAGCTCCGGGGTGACCCGCACGGATGAGCAGTTCTTC; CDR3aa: CASSSGVTRTDEQFF
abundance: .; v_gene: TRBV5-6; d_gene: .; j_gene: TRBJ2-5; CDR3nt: TGTGCCAGCAGCCAGCCGGGAGCAGAGACCCAGTACTTC; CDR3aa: CASSQPGAETQYF
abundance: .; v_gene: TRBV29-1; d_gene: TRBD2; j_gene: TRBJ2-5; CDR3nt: TGCAGCGTTGTGTCGAATAGCGGGAGACCAGAGACCCAGTACTTC; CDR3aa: CSVVSNSGRPETQYF
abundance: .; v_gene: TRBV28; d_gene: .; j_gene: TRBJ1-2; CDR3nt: TGTGCCAGCAGTTTCGGAGGGACGGCCTATGGCTACACCTTC; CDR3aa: CASSFGGTAYGYTF
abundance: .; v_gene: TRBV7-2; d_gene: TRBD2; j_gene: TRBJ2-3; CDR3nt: TGTGCCAGCAGCTTTAGCGGGAGAGGAGATACGCAGTATTTT; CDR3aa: CASSFSGRGDTQYF
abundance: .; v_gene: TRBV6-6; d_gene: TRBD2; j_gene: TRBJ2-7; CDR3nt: TGTGCCAGCTCCAATCCGGGGGGAAAGGCTTACGAGCAGTACTTC; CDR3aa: CASSNPGGKAYEQYF
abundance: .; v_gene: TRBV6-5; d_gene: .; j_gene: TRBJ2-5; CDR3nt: TGTGCCAGCAGGACAAAAGTAGAGACCCAGTACTTC; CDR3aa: CASRTKVETQYF
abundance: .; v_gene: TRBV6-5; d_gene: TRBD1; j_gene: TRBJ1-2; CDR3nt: TGTGCCAGCAGCCCAGGGGGCGGTGGCGGCTACACCTTC; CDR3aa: CASSPGGGGGYTF
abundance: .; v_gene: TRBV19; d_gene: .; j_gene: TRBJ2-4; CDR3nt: TGTGCCAGTAAAAAAGGGGATCGGGCCAAAAACATTCAGTACTTC; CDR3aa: CASKKGDRAKNIQYF
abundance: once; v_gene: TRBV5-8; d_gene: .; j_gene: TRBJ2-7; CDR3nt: TGTGCCAGCAGGGACTCCTACGAGCAGTACTTC; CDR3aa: CASRDSYEQYF
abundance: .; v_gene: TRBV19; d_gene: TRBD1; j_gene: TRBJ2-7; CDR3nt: TGTGCCAGTAGTGGGACAGCCTACGAGCAGTACTTC; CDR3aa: CASSGTAYEQYF
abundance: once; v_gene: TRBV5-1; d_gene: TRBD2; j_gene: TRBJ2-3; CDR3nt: TGCGCCAGCAGCCCTGATATTGTCGGGAGGGCCGTAGATACGCAGTATTTT; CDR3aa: CASSPDIVGRAVDTQYF
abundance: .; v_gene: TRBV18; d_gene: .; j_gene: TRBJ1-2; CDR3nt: TGTGCCAGCTCACCACTCCCGGCCGGCTACACCTTC; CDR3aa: CASSPLPAGYTF
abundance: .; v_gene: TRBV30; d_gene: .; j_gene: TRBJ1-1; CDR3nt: TGTGCCTGGACAGGCAGGTCCGGGCGGGTCGTAGCTTTCTTT; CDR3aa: CAWTGRSGRVVAFF